The next 29 T cell receptor beta chains were all read from a single sample in a study of siplizumab effects on memory and regulatory T cells (dated by TCRdb to between 2018 and 2021). The library was generated by the immunoSEQ multiplex PCR assay. TCRdb took this table from immuneACCESS and kept in-frame rearrangements with V and J called. Such tables lack part of the clones; where checked against another copy, unresolved V genes explain under half of the gap, and the rest is unexplained. This sample is represented by about 40,000 clones; about 90% of them were singletons. The top ten clonotypes cover around 0.25% of the sample. Sequenced sample: naive CD4+ T cells sorted from blood. Interpreted using the paper, the cell subset or site label stands for: unstimulated naive T cells. Every receptor here comes from a human donor in good health.

The chain has TRBV5-1 and TRBJ1-2; D not certain. Trimming took off 0 bases at V and 3 bases at J, with 6 bases between the two ends. Per germline, CDR1 SGHRS and CDR2 YFSETQ. This CDR3 is 13 amino acids long. The CDR3 sequence is CASSLGGDYGYTF. CDR3 in DNA: TGCGCCAGCAGCTTGGGGGGAGACTATGGCTACACCTTC.

The rearrangement joins TRBV2 to TRBJ2-1; D is perhaps TRBD2 (6 bases). V was clipped by 3 bases and J by 3 bases, with 6 bases between them. Per germline, CDR1 SNHLY and CDR2 FYNNEI. The CDR3 has 13 residues. The CDR3 DNA follows: TGTGCCAGCAGTGAGGGAGGCTACAATGAGCAGTTCTTC. Translation gives CASSEGGYNEQFF.

V is TRBV18 and J is TRBJ2-1; D unresolved. The CDR3 has 12 residues. The V end was cut by 4 bases, the J end by 10 bases, with 11 bases between. The germline V gene encodes CDR1 KGHSH and CDR2 LQKENI. The chain's CDR3 is CASSLDGTEQFF. The CDR3 bases are TGTGCCAGCTCACTCGACGGAACCGAGCAGTTCTTC.

This chain joins TRBV5-1 and TRBJ2-1, with a tentative D call TRBD2 (6 bases). CDR1 is SGHRS and CDR2 is YFSETQ in the germline V gene. The CDR3 covers 13 residues. V dropped 6 bases and J dropped 6 bases, with 13 bases sitting between them. The CDR3 DNA follows: TGCGCCAGCACACAGGAGGGAGTCAATGAGCAGTTCTTC. Amino acid sequence: CASTQEGVNEQFF.

The V and J genes are TRBV5-1 and TRBJ2-7; tentatively, D is TRBD1 or TRBD2 (5 bases each). Germline V gene data show CDR1 as SGHRS and CDR2 as YFSETQ. The CDR3 spans 14 residues. Deletions cut 3 bases from V and 2 bases from J, with 12 bases between. CDR3 in amino acids: CASSSGTGPYEQYF. CDR3 nucleotides: TGCGCCAGCAGCTCCGGGACGGGGCCCTACGAGCAGTACTTC. Variable domain in full (rest from reference TRBV5-1 and TRBJ2-7): KAGVTQTPRYLIKTRGQQVTLSCSPISGHRSVSWYQQTPGQGLQFLFEYFSETQRNKGNFPGRFSGRQFSNSRSEMNVSTLELGDSALYLCASSSGTGPYEQYFGPGTRLTVT.

The J gene is TRBJ1-2, the V gene TRBV11-1; D gene uncertain. Trimming removed 3 bases from V and 2 bases from J, with 7 bases in between. The V gene's germline CDR1 is SGHAT and CDR2 FQDESV (reference sequence). The CDR3 length is 13 residues. For the CDR3, the DNA is TGTGCCAGCAGCTTTGGGAAAAACTATGGCTACACCTTC. The encoded protein is CASSFGKNYGYTF.

The CDR3, as DNA: TGTGCCAGCAGCGAATTTGGACAGGGTGCCCACAATGAGCAGTTCTTC. This gives the protein CASSEFGQGAHNEQFF. This chain links TRBV6-1 with TRBJ2-1, with 8 bases fitting TRBD1. This CDR3 contains 16 residues. Germline loops: CDR1 MNHNS, CDR2 SASEGT. V was pared by 6 bases and J by 5 bases, with 12 bases of the junction left unmatched.

J is TRBJ2-1 and V is TRBV7-3; 9 nucleotides line up with TRBD2. The CDR3 has 17 amino acids. The trim removed 5 bases at V and 5 bases at J, leaving 13 bases unmatched. Germline loops: CDR1 SGHTA, CDR2 FQGTGA. CDR3 DNA sequence: TGTGCCAGCAGCCCCCGTTTGGGCGGGAGGGCAGACAATGAGCAGTTCTTC. This codes for CASSPRLGGRADNEQFF.

The V and J genes are TRBV4-1 and TRBJ2-1; the match to TRBD2 covers 7 bases. This CDR3 spans 16 amino acids. Germline values: CDR1 MGHRA, CDR2 YSYEKL. The junction had 5 bases not matched to a gene; V was cut back by 0 bases and J by 3 bases. The CDR3 nucleotides read TGCGCCAGCAGCCAAGATGGGCTAGCGGACTACAATGAGCAGTTCTTC. Protein product: CASSQDGLADYNEQFF.

The chain employs TRBV12-5 and TRBJ2-7; 9 nucleotides agree with TRBD2. Per the germline V gene, CDR1 is LGHNT and CDR2 is FRNRAP. The CDR3 is 15 amino acids. V dropped 4 bases and J dropped 7; count of bases not matched to a gene: 11. The chain's CDR3 is CASGSIAGALGEQYF. CDR3 DNA: TGTGCTAGTGGTTCTATAGCGGGGGCCTTGGGAGAGCAGTACTTC.

This CDR3 reads CASSLRGSGAGSYNEQFF. CDR3 sequence (DNA): TGTGCCAGCAGCTTAAGGGGATCGGGCGCAGGCTCCTACAATGAGCAGTTCTTC. J is TRBJ2-1 and V is TRBV7-2; tentative D call: TRBD1 (5 bases). This CDR3 has 18 residues. CDR1 is SGHTA and CDR2 is FQGNSA in the germline V gene. Trimming cost V 2 bases and J 0 bases, with 17 bases left between them.

The chain uses TRBV12-5 and TRBJ2-2, with TRBD2 matching over 12 bases. The CDR3 runs 17 residues. CDR1 and CDR2 from the germline V gene are LGHNT and FRNRAP. V lost 0 bases to trimming and J lost 5 bases; unmatched junction nucleotides: 4. CDR3 DNA sequence: TGTGCTAGTGGTTTGGTACTCGGGACTAGCGGGACCGGGGAGCTGTTTTTT. Translation: CASGLVLGTSGTGELFF. The full variable domain, rest sourced from reference TRBV12-5 and TRBJ2-2, is DARVTQTPRHKVTEMGQEVTMRCQPILGHNTVFWYRQTMMQGLELLAYFRNRAPLDDSGMPKDRFSAEMPDATLATLKIQPSEPRDSAVYFCASGLVLGTSGTGELFFGEGSRLTVL.

J is TRBJ2-7 and V is TRBV6-5; D remains unclear. CDR1 and CDR2 (germline): MNHEY, SVGAGI. The V gene lost 5 bases and the J gene lost 4 bases, with 6 bases spanning the gap. This CDR3 region has 11 residues. The CDR3 loop reads CASSRDYEQYF. CDR3 sequence (DNA): TGTGCCAGCAGTAGAGATTACGAGCAGTACTTC.

The rearrangement links TRBV7-6 to TRBJ2-1; 10 positions agree with TRBD2. This CDR3 comprises 16 residues. Germline lookup yields CDR1 SGHVS and CDR2 FNYEAQ. V lost 4 bases and J lost 6; bases outside the gene matches: 9. The CDR3 DNA follows: TGTGCCAGCAGCTCCGATAGCGGGAGGCTCATCAATGAGCAGTTCTTC. Translated: CASSSDSGRLINEQFF.

The gene calls are TRBV10-3 and TRBJ1-5; 8 bases are shared with TRBD1. The V gene end was trimmed by 0 bases and the J gene end by 4 bases; junction bases not matched to a gene: 8. This CDR3 region has 17 residues. The germline gives CDR1 ENHRY, CDR2 SYGVKD. The CDR3 DNA follows: TGTGCCATCAGTGAGTCGCGACAGGGGCCCCAAAATCAGCCCCAGCATTTT. It encodes CAISESRQGPQNQPQHF.

The chain uses TRBV6-1 and TRBJ2-4; tentatively, D is TRBD1 or TRBD2 (5 bases each). This CDR3 has 14 residues. Per germline, CDR1 MNHNS and CDR2 SASEGT. Deletions cut 2 bases from V and 7 bases from J, with 12 bases between. This CDR3 reads CASSERGRTNIQYF. For the CDR3, the DNA is TGTGCCAGCAGTGAACGGGGCAGGACGAACATTCAGTACTTC.

With regard to this clone: At one end, the junction sequence differs from germline, possibly due to a read error. For the CDR3, the DNA is TGTGCTAGCAGCCTGACTAGCGGGAGGCAAGAGACCCAGTACTTC. Protein: CASSLTSGRQETQYF. The genes are TRBV7-7 and TRBJ2-5, with 13 positions matching TRBD2. The CDR3 is made up of 15 amino acids. The germline CDR1 and CDR2 sequences are SSHAT and FNYEAQ (reference sequence).

Here the CDR3 DNA reads TGCGCCAGCAGCGCCGTGGGGGGACAAGAGACCCAGTACTTC. Translating it yields CASSAVGGQETQYF. The chain recombines TRBV5-1 with TRBJ2-5, with D maybe TRBD2 (6 bases). The germline V gene has CDR1 SGHRS and CDR2 YFSETQ. The length of the CDR3 is 14 residues. V was clipped by 4 bases and J by 2 bases, with 12 bases between them.

The rearrangement uses TRBV30 and TRBJ1-2; D not certain. The CDR3 length is 14 residues. Trimming removed 0 bases from V and 7 bases from J, with 15 bases in between. Germline V lookup: CDR1 GTSNPN, CDR2 SVGIG (reference sequence). CDR3: CAWSVQLQSGGYTF. CDR3 in DNA: TGTGCCTGGAGTGTACAGCTACAGAGTGGTGGCTACACCTTC. The whole variable domain, filled in from reference TRBV30 and TRBJ1-2, reads SQTIHQWPATLVQPVGSPLSLECTVEGTSNPNLYWYRQAAGRGLQLLFYSVGIGQISSEVPQNLSASRPQDRQFILSSKKLLLSDSGFYLCAWSVQLQSGGYTFGSGTRLTVV.

The rearrangement joins TRBV11-2 to TRBJ2-7; TRBD1 matches at 8 bases. V gave up 4 bases and J gave up 3 bases; unmatched junction bases: 20. The germline CDR1 and CDR2 sequences are SGHAT and FQNNGV. This CDR3 contains 19 residues. The CDR3 is CASSSLGQGSGLWDYEQYF. CDR3 nucleotides: TGTGCCAGCAGCTCCCTCGGACAGGGAAGCGGTCTGTGGGACTACGAGCAGTACTTC. Variable domain in full (rest from reference TRBV11-2 and TRBJ2-7): EAGVAQSPRYKIIEKRQSVAFWCNPISGHATLYWYQQILGQGPKLLIQFQNNGVVDDSQLPKDRFSAERLKGVDSTLKIQPAKLEDSAVYLCASSSLGQGSGLWDYEQYFGPGTRLTVT.

The genes are TRBV6-4 and TRBJ1-4; no reliable D call. The CDR3 consists of 12 residues. V was shortened by 7 bases and J by 7 bases, with 10 bases between the two germline ends. Germline V gene lookup returns CDR1 MRHNA and CDR2 SNTAGT. DNA for the CDR3: TGTGCCAGCAAAGGGCCTAGTGAAAAACTGTTTTTT. It translates to CASKGPSEKLFF.

The chain employs TRBV4-1 and TRBJ2-6; D is uncertain. The V end was cut by 0 bases, the J end by 1 base, with 4 bases between. CDR1 MGHRA and CDR2 YSYEKL come from the germline V gene. This CDR3 has 15 amino acids. The CDR3 DNA is TGCGCCAGCAGCCAAGATTGGTCTGGGGCCAACGTCCTGACTTTC. Its protein is CASSQDWSGANVLTF.

The rearrangement joins TRBV6-5 to TRBJ1-2; D call uncertain. The CDR3 contains 12 residues. The germline V and J ends were trimmed by 0 bases and 2 bases, with 1 base remaining between them. Per the germline V gene, CDR1 is MNHEY and CDR2 is SVGAGI. The CDR3 is CASSYSNYGYTF. For the CDR3, the DNA is TGTGCCAGCAGTTACTCCAACTATGGCTACACCTTC.

CDR3 in DNA: TGCGCCAGCAGTTTAGGGGGCTTGAGGGAGACCCAGTACTTC. Encoded protein: CASSLGGLRETQYF. The V and J genes are TRBV4-1 and TRBJ2-5, with 7 bases lining up with TRBD1. From germline, CDR1 is MGHRA and CDR2 YSYEKL. V dropped 6 bases and J dropped 5; count of bases not matched to a gene: 9. This CDR3 is 14 amino acids long.

The gene calls are TRBV27 and TRBJ2-2; D is perhaps TRBD2 (7 bases). Per germline, CDR1 MNHEY and CDR2 SMNVEV (reference sequence). The CDR3 has 15 residues. Trimming shortened V by 6 bases and J by 4 bases, and 15 bases separated the two germline ends. CDR3 DNA sequence: TGTGCCAGCAGCTCCCGGGGGGCGGGCACCGGGGAGCTGTTTTTT. Encoded protein: CASSSRGAGTGELFF.

The V gene is TRBV18, the J gene TRBJ1-1; 9 nucleotides agree with TRBD1. The germline CDR1 and CDR2 sequences are KGHSH and LQKENI. J gave up 6 bases and V 3 bases, and 5 bases lay outside the gene matches. The CDR3 length is 14 residues. DNA of the CDR3: TGTGCCAGCTCACCCGGGACAGGGAAGGCTGAAGCTTTCTTT. It translates to CASSPGTGKAEAFF.

V is TRBV6-1 and J is TRBJ1-5; 7 bases line up with TRBD1. The CDR3 consists of 17 residues. The J segment lost 2 bases and the V segment lost 0 bases, leaving 7 bases of the junction unmatched. CDR1 and CDR2 from the germline V gene are MNHNS and SASEGT. The CDR3, as DNA: TGTGCCAGCAGTGAAGCGGGAGGGGGCAGTGGCAATCAGCCCCAGCATTTT. Translation gives CASSEAGGGSGNQPQHF.

The chain links TRBV7-8 to TRBJ2-5; the match to TRBD2 covers 9 bases. The CDR3 spans 16 residues. Germline assignment: CDR1 SGHVS and CDR2 FQNEAQ. The junction had 10 bases not matched to a gene; V was cut back by 4 bases and J by 4 bases. CDR3 region: CASSSGLAGFSETQYF. CDR3 coding DNA: TGTGCCAGCAGCTCCGGTCTAGCGGGATTCTCAGAGACCCAGTACTTC.

V and J are TRBV10-3 and TRBJ1-1; tentatively, D is TRBD1 (6 bases). Germline lookup yields CDR1 ENHRY and CDR2 SYGVKD. The CDR3 is 15 amino acids. Trimming stripped 0 bases from V and 6 bases from J, with 14 bases between. CDR3 sequence reads: CAISESDSPLSEAFF. The CDR3 DNA reads TGTGCCATCAGTGAGTCGGACAGTCCTTTATCTGAAGCTTTCTTT.